Included here is one TCR beta chain sequence, with context. The antigen it binds to is not known. No much larger clone is present one base from it, and per-base qualities are unavailable. One collaborating source in Seattle enrolled patients during active infection and followed them longitudinally through the course of disease. Collaborating institutions collected whole blood in K2EDTA tubes following their own protocols. Collaborator samples were shipped for TCRbeta analysis as frozen whole blood, isolated PBMCs, or DNA extracted from either sample type. This sample was included in a study of blood T cell repertoires in COVID-19 (dated by TCRdb to about 2020). About the full investigation: The collaborator samples originated in the United States, Italy and Spain and spanned the acute and convalescent phases of COVID-19. The material from the prospective study consisted of cDNA or gDNA derived from T cells, B-cell-depleted T cells, or PBMCs. Subjects who had been exposed to COVID-19, were actively infected with it, or had recovered from it provided the deeply sampled blood TCRbeta repertoires that made up the dataset. The repertoires were released in a freely available public database meant as a resource for research on the immune response to SARS-CoV-2. The samples were drawn from the first 160 participants of the ongoing ImmuneRACE study and from more than 1,000 subjects provided by 6 global collaborators. The sample metadata nearly always contained a de-identified subject ID, COVID-19 status, age in years and sex. Where HLA class I and class II types were available, the types were taken from metadata supplied by the sample provider, not from assay-based typing.

On the study overall, not on this receptor specifically: Clinical and demographic metadata were provided uncurated, with the amount varying by source and participant.

TCRbeta CDR3 regions were amplified from genomic DNA using the immunoSEQ Assay, a bias-controlled multiplex PCR. Turning to the authors' computational methods: Nucleated cell counts per sample were estimated from amplification of reference gene primers within the assay. To quantify the absolute abundance of each unique TCRbeta CDR3 rearrangement, sequence reads were collapsed and filtered. For each sample, productive Simpson clonality was calculated as the square root of Simpson's diversity index over productive rearrangements. TCRdb obtained this table from immuneACCESS and retained in-frame rearrangements with V and J assigned. These tables miss some clones; where compared with another copy, unresolved V genes account for less than half of the shortfall, and the remainder is unexplained. D and trimming come from the DNA, and the V and J calls and clone size come from that table. The sample records 200,000 or so clones, about 88% of which are singletons. The top ten clones comprise roughly a sixth of the sample.

At the junction V is shortened by 6 bases and J by 5 bases; bases outside the gene matches: 13. Measured from the cysteine to the phenylalanine, the CDR3 is 16 residues long. The read is trimmed to its CDR3 DNA, 48 bases read in frame from base 1. The germline V gene encodes CDR1 MDHEN and CDR2 SYDVKM. Sequencing used peripheral blood. This receptor was obtained from a man in his fifties or sixties with COVID-19, enrolled during active disease. This sequence uses TRBV28 and TRBJ1-5; TRBD1 agrees with 7 junctional bases. This receptor has the CDR3 CASRGPPTGRDQPQHF. The nucleotide sequence reads TGTGCCAGCAGGGGACCCCCGACAGGGAGAGATCAGCCCCAGCATTTT.